These T cell receptor beta chains were read from a single sample in a study of blood T cell repertoires in COVID-19. Only in-frame clones appear in the TCRdb table, and some are missing; sequencing was by immunoSEQ multiplex PCR. In the table there are over 200,000 clones, over 80% of which are singletons. Sequenced material: peripheral blood. The receptors stem from a human donor in a cohort sampled during active COVID-19. The CDR3 runs from the conserved cysteine through the conserved F or W. D genes are given only for firm matches. Rows may omit the clone size; those that give it use once, few, many or a size class.

J gene: TRBJ1-1
V gene: TRBV6-2/TRBV6-3
clone size: -
D gene: -
CDR3 DNA: TGTGCCAGCAGTTACTCGTCGAGGAACACTGAAGCTTTCTTT
CDR3 protein: CASSYSSRNTEAFF

J gene: TRBJ1-1
V gene: TRBV15
clone size: -
D gene: -
CDR3 DNA: TGTGCCACCAGCAGATTTGGGTTGGGGCTACTGAACACTGAAGCTTTCTTT
CDR3 protein: CATSRFGLGLLNTEAFF

J gene: TRBJ1-1
V gene: TRBV29-1
clone size: -
D gene: -
CDR3 DNA: TGCAGCGTTGTTGACAGGCCCAGAATCATGAACACTGAAGCTTTCTTT
CDR3 protein: CSVVDRPRIMNTEAFF

J gene: TRBJ1-1
V gene: TRBV27
clone size: few
D gene: -
CDR3 DNA: TGTGCCAGCAGTTCAACAGGCACTGAAGCTTTCTTT
CDR3 protein: CASSSTGTEAFF

J gene: TRBJ2-1
V gene: TRBV9
clone size: -
D gene: TRBD2
CDR3 DNA: TGTGCCAGCAGCCCGAGCCCCGGGACTAGCGGGAGGGGGAATGAGCAGTTCTTC
CDR3 protein: CASSPSPGTSGRGNEQFF

J gene: TRBJ2-1
V gene: TRBV24-1
clone size: -
D gene: TRBD1
CDR3 DNA: TGTGCCACCAGTGCCCACGACAGGGCTCTTTTGAATGAGCAGTTCTTC
CDR3 protein: CATSAHDRALLNEQFF

J gene: TRBJ2-7
V gene: TRBV18
clone size: -
D gene: TRBD1
CDR3 DNA: TGTGCCAGCTCCCGCCAGGGGGCCCTTATCTACGAGCAGTACTTC
CDR3 protein: CASSRQGALIYEQYF

J gene: TRBJ1-1
V gene: TRBV30
clone size: once
D gene: TRBD1
CDR3 DNA: TGTGCCTGGAGTTTTTGGACAGGAATGAACACTGAAGCTTTCTTT
CDR3 protein: CAWSFWTGMNTEAFF

J gene: TRBJ1-1
V gene: TRBV7-9
clone size: once
D gene: -
CDR3 DNA: TGTGCCAGCAGCTTATGGCTTACAGCATTCCCGAACACTGAAGCTTTCTTT
CDR3 protein: CASSLWLTAFPNTEAFF

J gene: TRBJ2-7
V gene: TRBV6-5
clone size: -
D gene: -
CDR3 DNA: TGTGCCAGCAGTCGGGACATCCCGGCCGACGAGCAGTACTTC
CDR3 protein: CASSRDIPADEQYF

J gene: TRBJ2-1
V gene: TRBV29-1
clone size: few
D gene: TRBD2
CDR3 DNA: TGCAGCGATGTAGCGGGAGAACGGTACAATGAGCAGTTCTTC
CDR3 protein: CSDVAGERYNEQFF

J gene: TRBJ1-2
V gene: TRBV7-2
clone size: -
D gene: TRBD1
CDR3 DNA: TGTGCCAGCAGCACATGGGACAGGGGGAACTATGGCTACACCTTC
CDR3 protein: CASSTWDRGNYGYTF

J gene: TRBJ1-2
V gene: TRBV7-2
clone size: once
D gene: -
CDR3 DNA: TGTGCCAGCAGCCTGTGGGGGGGGCATATCGACTATGGCTACACCTTC
CDR3 protein: CASSLWGGHIDYGYTF

J gene: TRBJ1-6
V gene: TRBV28
clone size: few
D gene: -
CDR3 DNA: TGTGCCAGCAGTTTAAGTGCCGGGAATTCACCCCTCCACTTT
CDR3 protein: CASSLSAGNSPLHF

J gene: TRBJ2-2
V gene: TRBV7-9
clone size: -
D gene: TRBD2
CDR3 DNA: TGTGCCAGCAGGGTCGGGGGGGTCACCGGGGAGCTGTTTTTT
CDR3 protein: CASRVGGVTGELFF

J gene: TRBJ2-3
V gene: TRBV6-2/TRBV6-3
clone size: -
D gene: TRBD1
CDR3 DNA: TGTGCCAGCAGCGACAGGGGTAGCTTCACAGATACGCAGTATTTT
CDR3 protein: CASSDRGSFTDTQYF

J gene: TRBJ2-7
V gene: TRBV6-1
clone size: once
D gene: -
CDR3 DNA: TGTGCCAGCAGTGAAGATCGTCCTAGCGAGCAGTACTTC
CDR3 protein: CASSEDRPSEQYF